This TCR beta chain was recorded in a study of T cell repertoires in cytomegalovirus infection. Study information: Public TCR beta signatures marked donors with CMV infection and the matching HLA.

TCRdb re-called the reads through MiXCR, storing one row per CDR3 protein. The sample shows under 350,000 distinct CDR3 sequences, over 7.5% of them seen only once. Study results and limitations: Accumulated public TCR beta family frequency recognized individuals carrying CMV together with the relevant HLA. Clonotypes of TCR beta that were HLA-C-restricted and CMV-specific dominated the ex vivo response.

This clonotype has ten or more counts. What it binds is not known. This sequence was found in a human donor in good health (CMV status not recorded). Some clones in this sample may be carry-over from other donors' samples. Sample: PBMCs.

CDR3 sequence (DNA): TGCAGCGTTGATCGCGGTAGCGGGGTGGGTACGCAGTATTTT. This gives the protein CSVDRGSGVGTQYF. The chain recombines TRBV29-1 with TRBJ2-3, with 8 nucleotides matching TRBD2. After removal of 3 bases from V and 8 bases from J, the junction contained 10 bases not matched to a gene. This CDR3 has 14 residues. Germline V lookup: CDR1 SQVTM, CDR2 ANQGSEA.